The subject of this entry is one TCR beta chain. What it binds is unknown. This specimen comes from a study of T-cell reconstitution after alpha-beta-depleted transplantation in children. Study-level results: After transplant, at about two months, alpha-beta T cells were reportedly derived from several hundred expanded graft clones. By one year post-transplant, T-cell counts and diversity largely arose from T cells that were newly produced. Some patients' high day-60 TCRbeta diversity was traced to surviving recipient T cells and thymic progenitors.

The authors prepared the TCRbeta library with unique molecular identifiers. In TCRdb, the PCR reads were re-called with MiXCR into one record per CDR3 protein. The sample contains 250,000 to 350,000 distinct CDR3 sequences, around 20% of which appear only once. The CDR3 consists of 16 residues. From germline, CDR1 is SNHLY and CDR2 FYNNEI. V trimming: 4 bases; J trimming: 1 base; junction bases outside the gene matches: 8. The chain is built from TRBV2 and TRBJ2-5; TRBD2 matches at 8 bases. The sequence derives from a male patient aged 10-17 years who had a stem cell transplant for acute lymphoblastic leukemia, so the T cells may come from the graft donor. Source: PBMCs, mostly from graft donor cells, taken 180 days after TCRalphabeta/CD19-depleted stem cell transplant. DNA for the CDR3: TGTGCCAGCAGTGGGCTAGCGGGCCACTTCCAAGAGACCCAGTACTTC. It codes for CASSGLAGHFQETQYF. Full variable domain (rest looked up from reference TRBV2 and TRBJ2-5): EPEVTQTPSHQVTQMGQEVILRCVPISNHLYFYWYRQILGQKVEFLVSFYNNEISEKSEIFDDQFSVERPDGSNFTLKIRSTKLEDSAMYFCASSGLAGHFQETQYFGPGTRLLVL.